These 16 T cell receptor beta chains were sequenced from one sample in a study of blood T cell repertoires in COVID-19. Measured with immunoSEQ multiplex PCR; TCRdb has only the in-frame clones, and not every one. The sample lists approximately 240,000 clones, about nine tenths occurring once. Sequenced input: PBMCs or T cells enriched from blood (not recorded which). Receptor source: a woman aged 30 to 39 with acute COVID-19.

The chain couples TRBV4-1 to TRBJ2-7; 9 bases align to TRBD1. V shed 0 bases and J 3 bases; nucleotides not matched to a gene: 6. The germline V gene encodes CDR1 MGHRA and CDR2 YSYEKL. The CDR3 has 16 amino acids. The CDR3 is CASSQDYGQGYYEQYF. CDR3 in DNA: TGCGCCAGCAGCCAAGATTACGGACAGGGGTACTACGAGCAGTACTTC.

J is TRBJ2-1 and V is TRBV19; D unresolved. V shed 2 bases and J shed 4 bases, with 6 bases lying between them. Germline V gene data show CDR1 as LNHDA and CDR2 as SQIVND (reference sequence). CDR3 length equals 13 residues. The CDR3 protein is CASSIFVYNEQFF. The CDR3 DNA reads as TGTGCCAGTAGTATATTCGTGTACAATGAGCAGTTCTTC.

As DNA, the CDR3 is TGTGCCAGCAGTGATCGAGGCGGGACTAGCTCCTACGAGCAGTACTTC. This gives the protein CASSDRGGTSSYEQYF. The chain couples TRBV25-1 to TRBJ2-7, with TRBD2 identical over 8 bases. This CDR3 region has 16 residues. J lost 0 bases, V lost 3 bases, and 7 bases had no gene match. Germline loops: CDR1 MGHDK, CDR2 SYGVNS.

This rearrangement joins TRBV28 to TRBJ2-2, with 9 bases identical to TRBD2. The CDR3 is 15 residues long. In germline, CDR1 is MDHEN, CDR2 SYDVKM. Germline trimming cut 8 bases from V and 2 bases from J; bases unmatched to any gene: 6. CDR3 in amino acids: CASGRLAVNTGELFF. The CDR3 DNA is TGTGCCAGCGGGAGACTAGCGGTAAACACCGGGGAGCTGTTTTTT.

Only a few counts were recorded for this clone. This rearrangement joins TRBV7-8 to TRBJ2-7; D may be TRBD2 (5 bases). This CDR3 is built from 13 residues. V was shortened by 1 base and J by 3 bases, with 7 bases between the two germline ends. CDR1 SGHVS and CDR2 FQNEAQ come from the germline V gene. The CDR3 protein is CASSLDRGYEQYF. In nucleotides, the CDR3 is TGTGCCAGCAGCTTAGATCGGGGCTACGAGCAGTACTTC.

This chain joins TRBV28 and TRBJ1-5; D is possibly TRBD1 (5 bases). Germline V gene data show CDR1 as MDHEN and CDR2 as SYDVKM. The germline V and J ends were trimmed by 2 bases and 6 bases, with 17 bases remaining between them. The CDR3 runs 16 residues. CDR3 in DNA: TGTGCCAGCAGTTTAGGGGACGGAGGGCGACGTCAGCCCCAGCATTTT. Translation gives CASSLGDGGRRQPQHF. The full variable domain, rest sourced from reference TRBV28 and TRBJ1-5, is DVKVTQSSRYLVKRTGEKVFLECVQDMDHENMFWYRQDPGLGLRLIYFSYDVKMKEKGDIPEGYSVSREKKERFSLILESASTNQTSMYLCASSLGDGGRRQPQHFGDGTRLSIL.

The V gene is TRBV7-2, the J gene TRBJ1-1; 9 bases are shared with TRBD1. Germline loops: CDR1 SGHTA, CDR2 FQGNSA. The CDR3 length is 13 residues. Unmatched junction bases numbered 6, after V lost 6 bases and J lost 7 bases. CDR3 coding DNA: TGTGCCAGCAGACGGACAGGGGAGGTTGAAGCTTTCTTT. Amino acid sequence: CASRRTGEVEAFF.

By proportion, this clone is medium-sized. The chain has TRBV28 and TRBJ2-7; the match to TRBD1 covers 12 bases. The CDR3 is made up of 14 amino acids. Germline trimming cut 5 bases from V and 9 bases from J; bases unmatched to any gene: 8. Germline-derived CDR1 and CDR2 are MDHEN and SYDVKM. The CDR3 DNA reads as TGTGCCAGCAGTATACCCGGGACAGGGGGCGGGCAGTACTTC. It is translated as CASSIPGTGGGQYF.

J is TRBJ1-1 and V is TRBV2; weak D call: TRBD1 (6 bases). The CDR3 runs 14 residues. CDR1 and CDR2 (germline): SNHLY, FYNNEI. The V and J ends lost 7 bases and 1 base respectively, with 13 bases between them. The CDR3 coding sequence is TGTGCCAGCACTGGGGGCCCAAGGAACACTGAAGCTTTCTTT. Residues: CASTGGPRNTEAFF.

This clone counts as medium-sized (0.01 to 0.1%). V and J are TRBV27 and TRBJ2-1; weak D call: TRBD2 (6 bases). Per germline, CDR1 MNHEY and CDR2 SMNVEV (reference sequence). The CDR3 covers 18 residues. V dropped 0 bases and J dropped 7 bases, with 22 bases sitting between them. CDR3 bases: TGTGCCAGCAGTTTATCGCCAGGGATCGAGGGAGCGGGTAATGAGCAGTTCTTC. Amino acid sequence: CASSLSPGIEGAGNEQFF.

J is TRBJ2-5 and V is TRBV25-1; a weak D match, TRBD1 (6 bases). CDR1 and CDR2 (germline): MGHDK, SYGVNS. With 4 bases removed from V and 3 bases from J, the gap between germline ends came to 6 bases. The CDR3 is 12 amino acids. Here the CDR3 reads CASSGTEETQYF. For the CDR3, the DNA is TGTGCCAGCAGTGGGACAGAAGAGACCCAGTACTTC.

The sample holds a few counts of this clone. The genes are TRBV28 and TRBJ2-1; tentative D call: TRBD2 (5 bases). Germline V CDR1 and CDR2: MDHEN, SYDVKM. This CDR3 region has 13 residues. The ends were cut back, 5 bases at V and 6 bases at J, with 11 bases in the middle. CDR3 sequence reads: CASSEDFFNEQFF. The CDR3 nucleotides are TGTGCCAGCAGTGAGGACTTTTTCAATGAGCAGTTCTTC.

In its sample, this clone was seen many times. V is TRBV19 and J is TRBJ2-3; TRBD2 aligns across 9 bases. Trimming took 2 bases from V and 4 from J; bases not matched to a gene: 4. Germline CDR1 LNHDA, CDR2 SQIVND (reference sequence). CDR3 length equals 15 residues. The CDR3 DNA is TGTGCCAGTAGTATATCGGCTAGCGGGGCAGATACGCAGTATTTT. It encodes CASSISASGADTQYF.

The genes are TRBV28 and TRBJ2-4, with 7 positions matching TRBD1. The V segment lost 2 bases and the J segment 5 bases; nucleotides outside the gene matches: 3. Germline V gene sequence: CDR1 MDHEN, CDR2 SYDVKM. CDR3 length: 14 residues. CDR3 coding DNA: TGTGCCAGCAGTTTACCAGACAGGGAAAACATTCAGTACTTC. It encodes CASSLPDRENIQYF.

This sequence joins TRBV18 and TRBJ1-5; 9 nucleotides align to TRBD1. CDR1 and CDR2 from the germline V gene are KGHSH and LQKENI. The CDR3 extends over 14 amino acids. V lost 4 bases, J lost 5 bases, and 3 bases stayed unmatched. CDR3 bases: TGTGCCAGCTCACTCCGGGACAGGGATCAGCCCCAGCATTTT. Amino acids: CASSLRDRDQPQHF.

This rearrangement joins TRBV12-3 or TRBV12-4 to TRBJ2-3, with D possibly matching TRBD2 (6 bases). The V end was cut by 5 bases, the J end by 3 bases, with 9 bases between. This CDR3 is 13 amino acids long. The CDR3 sequence: CASSPRGTDTQYF. CDR3 in DNA: TGTGCCAGCAGTCCTCGGGGGACAGATACGCAGTATTTT.